Sequencing of this T cell receptor (beta chain) was carried out in a study of T-cell memory formation after mild COVID-19. In germline, CDR1 is GTSNPN, CDR2 SVGIG (reference sequence). The CDR3 totals 13 residues. V was trimmed by 7 bases and J by 0 bases, leaving 10 bases between them. 5'RACE, which relied on constant-segment primers, yielded TCR alpha and TCR beta cDNA libraries carrying sample barcodes and UMIs. Each CDR3 protein gets one entry after TCRdb re-called the 5' RACE reads with MiXCR. The sample consists of about 190,000 distinct CDR3 sequences, 27% of them appearing once. This clonotype was observed a handful of times.

The chain joins TRBV30 to TRBJ2-1; D gene uncertain. The sequence was collected from an adult woman who had mild COVID-19 (a few samples of this study predate the infection). Cell type and time point are not known. The material sequenced was PBMCs or a T cell subset sorted from them (not recorded which). The CDR3 DNA sequence: TGTGCCTACGGGTACGGCTCCTACAATGAGCAGTTCTTC. As protein: CAYGYGSYNEQFF.